The 12 T cell receptor beta chains presented below share a single source sample, sequenced in a study of blood T cell repertoires in COVID-19. The method was immunoSEQ multiplex PCR; TCRdb's version includes in-frame clones alone and lacks a portion of them. The table has about 74,000 clones, 80% to 95% seen once. The specimen sequenced was peripheral blood. All receptors derive from a woman in her sixties or seventies with active COVID-19.

The chain is built from TRBV28 and TRBJ2-7; unclear D gene. The germline CDR1 and CDR2 sequences are MDHEN and SYDVKM. V was clipped by 5 bases and J by 7 bases, with 12 bases between them. The CDR3 runs 12 residues. CDR3 loop: CASSPMLVEQYF. In nucleotides, the CDR3 is TGTGCCAGCAGTCCCATGCTAGTAGAGCAGTACTTC.

V and J are TRBV4-2 and TRBJ2-3, with D unclear. Trimming took 5 bases from V and 4 from J, leaving 7 bases between them. The germline CDR1 and CDR2 sequences are LGHNA and YNFKEQ. This CDR3 contains 12 residues. The CDR3, as DNA: TGTGCCAGCAGCTCGTATCCAGATACGCAGTATTTT. Residues: CASSSYPDTQYF.

This chain joins TRBV6-5 and TRBJ2-7; TRBD1 matches 7 bases. Germline V gene sequence: CDR1 MNHEY, CDR2 SVGAGI. The CDR3 totals 13 residues. V shed 7 bases, J shed 1 base, and the junction held 4 bases outside the gene matches. The CDR3 protein is CASNHRGSYEQYF. For the CDR3, the DNA is TGTGCCAGCAACCACAGGGGATCCTACGAGCAGTACTTC.

This clone turned up a few times. The chain employs TRBV3-1 (or the pseudogene TRBV3-2) and TRBJ2-7, with 8 bases matching TRBD2. CDR3 length: 15 amino acids. Germline trimming cut 1 base from V and 4 bases from J; bases unmatched to any gene: 6. Germline V lookup: CDR1 LGHDT, CDR2 YNNKEL (reference sequence). CDR3 DNA: TGTGCCAGCAGCCAAGGACCGGGACTAGATTACGAGCAGTACTTC. Translation gives CASSQGPGLDYEQYF.

V usage is TRBV6-5 and J usage is TRBJ2-1, with 9 bases that match TRBD2. Germline V gene data show CDR1 as MNHEY and CDR2 as SVGAGI. Trimming took 6 bases from V and 0 from J; bases not matched to a gene: 3. CDR3 length: 15 amino acids. DNA of the CDR3: TGTGCCAGCAGCCTTAGCGGGAGCTCCTACAATGAGCAGTTCTTC. It yields the protein CASSLSGSSYNEQFF.

CDR3 in amino acids: CASSETSGSLYEQYF. The CDR3 bases are TGTGCCAGCAGCGAGACTAGCGGAAGCCTCTACGAGCAGTACTTC. The chain couples TRBV9 to TRBJ2-7, with 9 positions matching TRBD2. CDR3 length: 15 amino acids. The trim removed 3 bases at V and 3 bases at J, leaving 7 bases unmatched. CDR1 SGDLS and CDR2 YYNGEE come from the germline V gene.

By sample fraction, this clone is medium-sized. The chain combines TRBV4-1 with TRBJ2-1; D not certain. Trimming pared 0 bases from V and 2 bases from J, leaving 14 bases between. Germline V gene data show CDR1 as MGHRA and CDR2 as YSYEKL. The CDR3 contains 17 residues. The DNA of the CDR3 is TGCGCCAGCAGCCAAGAAATCGCGAGTAGTCCCTACAATGAGCAGTTCTTC. Residues: CASSQEIASSPYNEQFF.

The CDR3 DNA follows: TGTGCCAGCAGCGAACCTCGACAGGGGCGAAAAGAGACCCAGTACTTC. Encoded protein: CASSEPRQGRKETQYF. The rearrangement joins TRBV28 to TRBJ2-5; 8 bases fit TRBD1. J lost 3 bases, V lost 6 bases, and 12 bases had no gene match. This CDR3 region has 16 residues. CDR1 MDHEN and CDR2 SYDVKM come from the germline V gene.

This rearrangement joins TRBV4-1 to TRBJ2-2; TRBD2 agrees at 11 bases. Germline lookup yields CDR1 MGHRA and CDR2 YSYEKL. J gave up 5 bases and V 2 bases, and 10 bases lay outside the gene matches. This CDR3 has 18 amino acids. CDR3 in amino acids: CASSQSYRGLAATGELFF. Here the CDR3 DNA reads TGCGCCAGCAGCCAATCCTACAGGGGACTAGCGGCTACCGGGGAGCTGTTTTTT.

This rearrangement joins TRBV4-2 to TRBJ2-7, with D perhaps matching TRBD1 (6 bases). CDR3 size: 14 residues. The V gene's germline CDR1 is LGHNA and CDR2 YNFKEQ. V shed 6 bases and J shed 1 base, with 13 bases lying between them. In nucleotides, the CDR3 is TGTGCCAGCAGTCGCGGAACAGGGTCCTACGAGCAGTACTTC. This codes for CASSRGTGSYEQYF.

The genes are TRBV7-2 and TRBJ2-7, with a tentative D call TRBD2 (6 bases). With 10 bases removed from V and 0 bases from J, the gap between germline ends came to 13 bases. The CDR3 extends over 13 amino acids. Germline V CDR1 and CDR2: SGHTA, FQGNSA. The CDR3 loop reads CATREWDSYEQYF. In DNA, the CDR3 is TGTGCCACCCGGGAGTGGGACTCCTACGAGCAGTACTTC.

This rearrangement joins TRBV6-6 to TRBJ2-5, with 9 nucleotides matching TRBD1. V dropped 5 bases and J dropped 3; count of bases not matched to a gene: 7. Germline V lookup: CDR1 MNHNY, CDR2 SVGAGI (reference sequence). This CDR3 spans 15 amino acids. CDR3 coding DNA: TGTGCCAGCAGTCCCTCCGGGACAGGGAAAGAGACCCAGTACTTC. It yields the protein CASSPSGTGKETQYF.